This TCR beta chain was recovered during a study of shared clonotypes between healthy human individuals. Study-wide points: Inspection by rarefaction showed sorted-subset sequencing to be incomplete despite large depth. Memory subsets had estimated richness that was generally smaller than that of naive subsets.

Per the germline V gene, CDR1 is SQVTM and CDR2 is ANQGSEA. CDR3 size: 12 residues. The V gene lost 1 base and the J gene lost 3 bases, with 4 bases spanning the gap. As handled by the study authors: ImmunoSEQ output held junction-only sequences without quality scores, so filtering differed. Some clones are missing from TCRdb's copy, which holds only in-frame ones; the method was immunoSEQ multiplex PCR. Clone size and the V and J calls come from that table; the DNA yielded D and trimming. The table includes millions of clones, roughly 91% detected once. Naive CD8 cells, CD45RO-negative and positively selected for CCR7, excluded terminally differentiated effector memory CD45RA+ cells. Caucasian adults residing in Nashville, Tennessee made up all the donors. As regards this clone: Its specificity is not known.

The source is a young man in good health. Some clones in this sample may be carry-over from other donors' samples. The sequencing input was naive CD8+ T cells from PBMCs. V usage is TRBV29-1 and J usage is TRBJ2-1; the D is unclear. The CDR3 is CSVEAHYNEQFF. The DNA for the CDR3 is TGCAGCGTTGAAGCCCACTACAATGAGCAGTTCTTC.